This T cell receptor (beta chain) was identified in a study of tissue T cells after allogeneic stem cell transplantation. Broader study findings: Anatomically similar tissues had similar TCR repertoires within each patient.

Generated by immunoSEQ multiplex PCR, the TCRdb table keeps only in-frame clones and is missing some. Among several thousand clones listed, more than 40% were seen once. This CDR3 contains 15 residues. Germline V gives CDR1 SGHSN, CDR2 HYEKVE. V gave up 2 bases and J gave up 0 bases; unmatched junction bases: 4. As for time point: mouse harvest day 7 after allogeneic transplant. Each mouse received 10^7 T-cell-depleted marrow cells plus 10^6 splenic CD5+ T cells by tail vein. Tissues came from B6→BALB/c major-mismatch GVHD mice at day 7 or 14. This clone was seen just once. No antigen is known for it. The germline and genes are mouse ones. The sequence runs out 1 residue before the end of the CDR3; the remainder is reconstructed from the germline J gene.

J is TRBJ2-5 and V is TRBV12-1; 7 bases match TRBD2. The clonotype comes from a female BALB/c mouse given C57BL/6 T cells with graft-versus-host disease after an allogeneic hematopoietic cell transplant. The specimen sequenced was gut tissue. The CDR3: CASSPDWANQDTQYF. Incomplete CDR3 DNA: TGTGCCAGCTCTCCCGACTGGGCGAACCAAGACACCCAGTAC.